This entry is about one T cell receptor (beta chain). This sample stems from a study of blood T cell repertoires in COVID-19. Germline V gene lookup returns CDR1 SQVTM and CDR2 ANQGSEA. V was clipped by 4 bases and J by 4 bases, with 7 bases between them. The CDR3 has 12 amino acids. The method was immunoSEQ multiplex PCR; TCRdb's version includes in-frame clones alone and lacks a portion of them. Among a few hundred thousand clones listed, 75% to 90% were seen once. The rearrangement links TRBV29-1 to TRBJ1-4; D is perhaps TRBD1 (5 bases). Material: peripheral blood. This sequence was found in a woman in her thirties with active or convalescent COVID-19. This chain's CDR3 is CSVGGGNEKLFF. Written as DNA, the CDR3 is TGCAGCGTTGGGGGGGGTAATGAAAAACTGTTTTTT.